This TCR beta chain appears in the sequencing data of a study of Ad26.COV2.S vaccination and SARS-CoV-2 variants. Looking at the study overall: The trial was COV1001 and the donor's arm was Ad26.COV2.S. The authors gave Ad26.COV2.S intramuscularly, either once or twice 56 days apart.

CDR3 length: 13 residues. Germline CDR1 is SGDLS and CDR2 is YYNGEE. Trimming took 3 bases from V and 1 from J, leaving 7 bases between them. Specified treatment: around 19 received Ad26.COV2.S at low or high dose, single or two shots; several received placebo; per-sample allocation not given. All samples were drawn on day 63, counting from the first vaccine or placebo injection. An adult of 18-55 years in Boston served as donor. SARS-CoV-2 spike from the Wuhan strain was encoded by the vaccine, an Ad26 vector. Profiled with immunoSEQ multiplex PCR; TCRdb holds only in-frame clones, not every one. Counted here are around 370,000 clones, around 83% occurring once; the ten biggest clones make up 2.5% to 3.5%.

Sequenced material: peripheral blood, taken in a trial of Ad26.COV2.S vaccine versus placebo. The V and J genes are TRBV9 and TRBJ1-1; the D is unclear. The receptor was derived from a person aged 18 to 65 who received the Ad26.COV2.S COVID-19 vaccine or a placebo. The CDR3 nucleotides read TGTGCCAGCAGCGCTTGGCCGAACACTGAAGCTTTCTTT. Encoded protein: CASSAWPNTEAFF.